Listed below are T cell receptor beta chains from one sample, sequenced in a study of cytomegalovirus exposure and HLA in healthy donors. Sequenced by immunoSEQ multiplex PCR; TCRdb stores in-frame clones only, minus some. The sample includes under 200,000 clones, 77% of them seen just once. Sequenced material: PBMCs. The source of these receptors is a woman in her thirties or forties in good health and CMV-seropositive. The CDR3 runs from the conserved cysteine through the conserved F or W. A D gene is named only where the DNA matches it firmly. Clone size is not always given. Where it is, it says once, few, many or a class for expanded clones.

abundance: .; v_gene: TRBV7-8; d_gene: .; j_gene: TRBJ2-7; CDR3aa: CASSTSGTLYEQYF; CDR3nt: TGTGCCAGCAGCACCAGCGGAACCCTCTACGAGCAGTACTTC
abundance: .; v_gene: TRBV6-5; d_gene: .; j_gene: TRBJ1-1; CDR3aa: CASSYGTNTEAFF; CDR3nt: TGTGCCAGCAGTTACGGGACAAACACTGAAGCTTTCTTT
abundance: .; v_gene: TRBV9; d_gene: TRBD2; j_gene: TRBJ2-1; CDR3aa: CASSPPYGLAGADEQFF; CDR3nt: TGTGCCAGCAGCCCCCCCTATGGGCTAGCGGGAGCCGATGAGCAGTTCTTC
abundance: once; v_gene: TRBV19; d_gene: TRBD1; j_gene: TRBJ2-3; CDR3aa: CASSLEGTGRDTQYF; CDR3nt: TGTGCCAGTAGTCTCGAGGGGACAGGGCGAGATACGCAGTATTTT
abundance: .; v_gene: TRBV4-2; d_gene: TRBD2; j_gene: TRBJ2-7; CDR3aa: CASSRQLAGGNEQYF; CDR3nt: TGTGCCAGCAGCCGCCAGCTAGCGGGAGGGAACGAGCAGTACTTC
abundance: .; v_gene: TRBV7-2; d_gene: .; j_gene: TRBJ2-7; CDR3aa: CASSSILGPYEQYF; CDR3nt: TGTGCCAGCAGCTCCATACTAGGTCCCTACGAGCAGTACTTC
abundance: .; v_gene: TRBV6-5; d_gene: .; j_gene: TRBJ1-2; CDR3aa: CASRALVANYGYTF; CDR3nt: TGTGCCAGCAGGGCCCTCGTAGCGAACTATGGCTACACCTTC
abundance: .; v_gene: TRBV4-3; d_gene: .; j_gene: TRBJ2-7; CDR3aa: CASSQDLSSTRSYEQYF; CDR3nt: TGCGCCAGCAGCCAAGATTTAAGTAGCACTAGATCCTACGAGCAGTACTTC
abundance: few; v_gene: TRBV30; d_gene: TRBD1; j_gene: TRBJ1-2; CDR3aa: CAWSRDSDYGYTF; CDR3nt: TGTGCCTGGAGTAGGGACAGCGACTATGGCTACACCTTC
abundance: .; v_gene: TRBV7-8; d_gene: TRBD1; j_gene: TRBJ1-1; CDR3aa: CASSPHRDRVATEAFF; CDR3nt: TGTGCCAGCAGCCCGCACCGGGACAGGGTTGCGACTGAAGCTTTCTTT
abundance: .; v_gene: TRBV30; d_gene: .; j_gene: TRBJ2-7; CDR3aa: CAWSVLSYEQYF; CDR3nt: TGTGCCTGGAGTGTCCTCTCCTACGAGCAGTACTTC
abundance: .; v_gene: TRBV7-2; d_gene: .; j_gene: TRBJ1-2; CDR3aa: CASSLGQNYGYTF; CDR3nt: TGTGCCAGCAGCTTAGGACAGAACTATGGCTACACCTTC
abundance: few; v_gene: TRBV5-1; d_gene: .; j_gene: TRBJ2-1; CDR3aa: CASSLGEAEQFF; CDR3nt: TGCGCCAGCAGCTTGGGAGAGGCTGAGCAGTTCTTC
abundance: .; v_gene: TRBV18; d_gene: TRBD1; j_gene: TRBJ1-2; CDR3aa: CASSPQTGGNYGYTF; CDR3nt: TGTGCCAGCTCACCACAGACAGGGGGTAACTATGGCTACACCTTC
abundance: .; v_gene: TRBV7-2; d_gene: TRBD1; j_gene: TRBJ2-6; CDR3aa: CASSGQGHSGANVLTF; CDR3nt: TGTGCCAGCAGCGGACAGGGACACTCTGGGGCCAACGTCCTGACTTTC
abundance: .; v_gene: TRBV10-1; d_gene: .; j_gene: TRBJ2-3; CDR3aa: CASDHTRKFDTQYF; CDR3nt: TGCGCCAGCGACCACACTAGGAAGTTTGATACGCAGTATTTT
abundance: few; v_gene: TRBV5-6; d_gene: TRBD1; j_gene: TRBJ1-6; CDR3aa: CASSLTGVSSYNSPLHF; CDR3nt: TGTGCCAGCAGCTTGACAGGGGTGAGCTCCTATAATTCACCCCTCCACTTT
abundance: few; v_gene: TRBV7-9; d_gene: TRBD2; j_gene: TRBJ2-1; CDR3aa: CASSVASGRGNEQFF; CDR3nt: TGTGCCAGCAGCGTAGCTAGCGGGAGGGGGAATGAGCAGTTCTTC
abundance: .; v_gene: TRBV28; d_gene: .; j_gene: TRBJ1-2; CDR3aa: CAILINRNYGYTF; CDR3nt: TGTGCCATCCTAATTAACAGGAACTATGGCTACACCTTC
abundance: .; v_gene: TRBV4-1; d_gene: TRBD1; j_gene: TRBJ1-5; CDR3aa: CASSTPGQGALKQPQHF; CDR3nt: TGCGCCAGCAGCACACCGGGACAGGGGGCTTTAAAACAGCCCCAGCATTTT
abundance: .; v_gene: TRBV30; d_gene: .; j_gene: TRBJ1-1; CDR3aa: CAWSASDRENTEAFF; CDR3nt: TGTGCCTGGAGTGCCTCCGACAGAGAGAACACTGAAGCTTTCTTT
abundance: .; v_gene: TRBV12-5; d_gene: TRBD1; j_gene: TRBJ2-5; CDR3aa: CASGQSGTAARQYF; CDR3nt: TGTGCTAGTGGCCAATCCGGGACAGCTGCCCGCCAGTACTTC